Given below is one T cell receptor (beta chain) in context. Its antigen is still unknown. The data were obtained in a study of T cell repertoires in ileal Crohn's disease. Study-level background: From the surgical specimen's inflamed ileum, biopsies were taken as M0.

The assay was immunoSEQ multiplex PCR, and TCRdb's table has in-frame clones only and misses some. The sample lists 17,000 or so clones, more than 75% occurring once. Time point denoted: inflamed ileum from the surgical specimen. Points from the study as a whole: Sorted CD8 T cells held more high-frequency clones than CD4.

Germline lookup yields CDR1 MNHNS and CDR2 SASEGT. Trimming cost V 7 bases and J 6 bases; bases outside gene matches: 6. The CDR3 has 13 amino acids. The rearrangement joins TRBV6-1 to TRBJ2-7; TRBD1 agrees at 10 bases. Sequencing was carried out using ileal tissue. This receptor was identified in an adult with Crohn's disease. The CDR3 region is CASTRTGGREQYF. CDR3 bases: TGTGCCAGCACCCGGACAGGGGGTCGCGAGCAGTACTTC.